This entry concerns a single T cell receptor (beta chain). Its specificity is not known. Germline CDR1 is SGHDN and CDR2 is FVKESK. The CDR3 is made up of 16 amino acids. V lost 6 bases to trimming and J lost 3 bases; unmatched junction nucleotides: 8. With a J-beta primer mix and a sample-barcoded 5' primer, a second PCR ran about 7 to 12 cycles. TCRdb reprocessed the 5' RACE reads with MiXCR, giving one entry per CDR3 protein. The sample contains approximately 780,000 distinct CDR3 sequences, roughly 24% of which appear only once. The data stem from a study of blood T cells in healthy people across ages. Points from the study as a whole: Samples with more naive T cells showed higher observed beta diversity.

The sample was also reused in another study, on T cells of mothers and their children. As reported in that work: Three healthy Caucasian mothers, along with their six children, were the donors. Microchimeric T cell clones that persisted were not detected.

This chain links TRBV14 with TRBJ2-1, with TRBD2 identical over 10 bases. The receptor was isolated from a boy aged 5-17 years in good health. Input material: blood. CDR3 nucleotide sequence: TGTGCCAGCAGTCCAGCGGGGGGGCCGGGCTACAATGAGCAGTTCTTC. Translating it yields CASSPAGGPGYNEQFF.